The text below deals with one T cell receptor beta chain. Clones were read by immunoSEQ multiplex PCR, and TCRdb kept only the in-frame ones, dropping some. The sample holds about 40,000 clones, 70% to 90% seen once. Germline CDR1 reads SGHVS; CDR2 reads FNYEAQ. Trimming took 1 base from V and 0 from J; bases not matched to a gene: 11. This CDR3 has 19 residues. The data stem from a study of T cell changes during pregnancy in multiple sclerosis. The gene calls are TRBV7-6 and TRBJ1-3; TRBD1 aligns across 8 bases. The material was CD8+ T cells from peripheral blood mononuclear cells, obtained in the first trimester of pregnancy. The source is a female donor with multiple sclerosis, enrolled in a pregnancy study. CDR3 bases: TGTGCCAGCAGCTTAGAATCTGGTACAGGGGGTAACTCTGGAAACACCATATATTTT. This codes for CASSLESGTGGNSGNTIYF. Combining the CDR3 with reference TRBV7-6 and TRBJ1-3 gives the whole variable domain GAGVSQSPRYKVTKRGQDVALRCDPISGHVSLYWYRQALGQGPEFLTYFNYEAQQDKSGLPNDRFSAERPEGSISTLTIQRTEQRDSAMYRCASSLESGTGGNSGNTIYFGEGSWLTVV.